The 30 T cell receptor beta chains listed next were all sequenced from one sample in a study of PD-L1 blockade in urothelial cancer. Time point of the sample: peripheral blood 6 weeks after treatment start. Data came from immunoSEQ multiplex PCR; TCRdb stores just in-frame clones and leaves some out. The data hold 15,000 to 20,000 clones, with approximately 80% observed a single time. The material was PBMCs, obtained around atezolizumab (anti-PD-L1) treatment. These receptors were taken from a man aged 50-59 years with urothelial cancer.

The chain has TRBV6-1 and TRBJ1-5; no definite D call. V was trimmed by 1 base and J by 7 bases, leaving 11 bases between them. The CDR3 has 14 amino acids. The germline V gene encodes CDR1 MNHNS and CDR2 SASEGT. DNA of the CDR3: TGTGCCAGCAGTGAAGGAGGAGGTTTCCAGCCCCAGCATTTT. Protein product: CASSEGGGFQPQHF.

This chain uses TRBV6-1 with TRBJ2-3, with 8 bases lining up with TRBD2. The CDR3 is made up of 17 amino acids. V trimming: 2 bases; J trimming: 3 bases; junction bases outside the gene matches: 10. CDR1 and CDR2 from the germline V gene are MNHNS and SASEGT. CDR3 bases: TGTGCCAGCAGTGAAATCGGGGGGGGCGGGGGTACAGATACGCAGTATTTT. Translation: CASSEIGGGGGTDTQYF.

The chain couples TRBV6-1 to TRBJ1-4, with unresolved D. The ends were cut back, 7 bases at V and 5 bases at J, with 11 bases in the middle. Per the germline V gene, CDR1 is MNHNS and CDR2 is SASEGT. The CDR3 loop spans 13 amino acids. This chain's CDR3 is CASNKRPNEKLFF. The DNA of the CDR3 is TGTGCCAGCAACAAGAGGCCAAATGAAAAACTGTTTTTT.

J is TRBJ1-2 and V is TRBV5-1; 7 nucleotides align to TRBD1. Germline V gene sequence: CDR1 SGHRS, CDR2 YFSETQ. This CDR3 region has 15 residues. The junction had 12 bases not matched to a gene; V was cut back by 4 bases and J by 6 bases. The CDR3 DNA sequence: TGCGCCAGCAGCCCAATAAACCGACAGGGACATGGCTACACCTTC. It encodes CASSPINRQGHGYTF. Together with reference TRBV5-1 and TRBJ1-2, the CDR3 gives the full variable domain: KAGVTQTPRYLIKTRGQQVTLSCSPISGHRSVSWYQQTPGQGLQFLFEYFSETQRNKGNFPGRFSGRQFSNSRSEMNVSTLELGDSALYLCASSPINRQGHGYTFGSGTRLTVV.

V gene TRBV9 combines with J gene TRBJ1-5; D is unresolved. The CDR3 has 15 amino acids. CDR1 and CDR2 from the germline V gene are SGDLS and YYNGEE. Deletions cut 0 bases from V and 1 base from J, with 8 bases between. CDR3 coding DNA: TGTGCCAGCAGCGTAGATGCGGGGAGCAATCAGCCCCAGCATTTT. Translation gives CASSVDAGSNQPQHF.

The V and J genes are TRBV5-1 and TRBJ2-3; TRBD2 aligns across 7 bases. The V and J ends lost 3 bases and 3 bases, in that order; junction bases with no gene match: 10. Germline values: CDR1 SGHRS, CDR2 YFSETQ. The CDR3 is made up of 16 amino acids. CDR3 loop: CASSSGGGLVTDTQYF. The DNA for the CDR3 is TGCGCCAGCAGCTCGGGAGGTGGGTTAGTAACAGATACGCAGTATTTT.

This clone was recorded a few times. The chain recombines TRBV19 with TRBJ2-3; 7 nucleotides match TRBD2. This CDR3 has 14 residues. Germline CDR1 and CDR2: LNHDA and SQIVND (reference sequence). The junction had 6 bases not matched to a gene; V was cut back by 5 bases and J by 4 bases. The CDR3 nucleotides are TGTGCCAGTAGTTCCCAGGGAGGGGCAGATACGCAGTATTTT. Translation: CASSSQGGADTQYF.

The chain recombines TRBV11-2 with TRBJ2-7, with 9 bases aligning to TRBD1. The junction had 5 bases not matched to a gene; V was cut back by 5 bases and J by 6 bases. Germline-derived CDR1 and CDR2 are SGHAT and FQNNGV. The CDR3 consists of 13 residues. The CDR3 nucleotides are TGTGCCAGCAGCCGGGACAGGGCGTTCGAGCAGTACTTC. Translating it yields CASSRDRAFEQYF.

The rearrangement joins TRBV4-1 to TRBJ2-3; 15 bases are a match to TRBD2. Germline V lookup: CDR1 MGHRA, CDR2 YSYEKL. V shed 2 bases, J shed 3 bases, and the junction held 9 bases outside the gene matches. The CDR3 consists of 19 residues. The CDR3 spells CASSQRGLAGGLITDTQYF. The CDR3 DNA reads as TGCGCCAGCAGCCAACGGGGACTAGCGGGGGGACTAATTACAGATACGCAGTATTTT.

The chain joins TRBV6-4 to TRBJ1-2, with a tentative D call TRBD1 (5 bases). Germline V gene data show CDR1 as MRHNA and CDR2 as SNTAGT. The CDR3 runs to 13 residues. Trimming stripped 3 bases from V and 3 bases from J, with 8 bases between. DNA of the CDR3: TGTGCCAGCAGTGAAAAAGGGGACTATGGCTACACCTTC. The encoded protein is CASSEKGDYGYTF.

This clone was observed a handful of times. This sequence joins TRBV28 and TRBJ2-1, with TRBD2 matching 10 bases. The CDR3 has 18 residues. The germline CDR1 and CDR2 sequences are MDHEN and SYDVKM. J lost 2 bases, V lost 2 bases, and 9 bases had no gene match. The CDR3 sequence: CASSLGGLAGDPYNEQFF. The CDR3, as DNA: TGTGCCAGCAGTTTAGGGGGGCTAGCGGGGGACCCCTACAATGAGCAGTTCTTC.

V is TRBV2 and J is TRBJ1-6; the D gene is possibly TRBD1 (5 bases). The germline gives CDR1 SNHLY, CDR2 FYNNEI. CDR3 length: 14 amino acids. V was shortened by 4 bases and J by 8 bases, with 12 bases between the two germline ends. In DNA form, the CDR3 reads TGTGCCAGCAGTGTCGGTGGGGGGGATTCACCCCTCCACTTT. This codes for CASSVGGGDSPLHF.

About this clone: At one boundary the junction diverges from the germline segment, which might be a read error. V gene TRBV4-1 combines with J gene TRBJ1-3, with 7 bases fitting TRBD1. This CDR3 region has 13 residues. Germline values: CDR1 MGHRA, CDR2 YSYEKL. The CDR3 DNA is TGCGCCAGCAGCCAAGATAGGGGGCGGGACGCAATATTT. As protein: CASSQDRGRDAIF.

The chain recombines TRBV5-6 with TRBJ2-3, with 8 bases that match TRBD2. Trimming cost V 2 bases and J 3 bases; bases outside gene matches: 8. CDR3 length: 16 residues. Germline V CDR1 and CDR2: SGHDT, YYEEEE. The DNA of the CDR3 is TGTGCCAGCAGCTTACGGAGCGGGGGTGTAACAGATACGCAGTATTTT. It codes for CASSLRSGGVTDTQYF.

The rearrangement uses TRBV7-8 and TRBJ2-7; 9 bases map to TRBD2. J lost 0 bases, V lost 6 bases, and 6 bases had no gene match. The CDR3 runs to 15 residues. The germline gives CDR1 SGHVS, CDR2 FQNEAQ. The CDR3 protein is CASRLAGTGSYEQYF. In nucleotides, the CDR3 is TGTGCCAGCAGGCTAGCGGGGACCGGCTCCTACGAGCAGTACTTC.

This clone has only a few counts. In nucleotides, the CDR3 is TGTGCCAGTAGTAGCCAACAGGGACCTTTTCGAGAGCAGTACTTC. Its protein product is CASSSQQGPFREQYF. V gene TRBV19 combines with J gene TRBJ2-7, with D possibly matching TRBD1 (6 bases). Deletions cut 4 bases from V and 7 bases from J, with 20 bases between. The CDR3 runs to 15 residues. Germline V gives CDR1 LNHDA, CDR2 SQIVND (reference sequence).

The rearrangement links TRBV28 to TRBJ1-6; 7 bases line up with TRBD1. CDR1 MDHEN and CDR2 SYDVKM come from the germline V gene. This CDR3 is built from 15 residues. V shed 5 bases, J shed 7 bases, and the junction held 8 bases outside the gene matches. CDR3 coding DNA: TGTGCCAGCAGTACACAGGGGAGCTCAAATTCACCCCTCCACTTT. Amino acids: CASSTQGSSNSPLHF.

The CDR3 loop reads CASLRDSSYEQYF. The CDR3 DNA follows: TGTGCCAGCCTCAGGGACAGCTCCTACGAGCAGTACTTC. The V call is TRBV2, the J call TRBJ2-7; TRBD1 matches at 7 bases. Trimming at V came to 8 bases and at J to 0 bases, leaving 4 bases not matched to a gene. The CDR3 extends over 13 amino acids. Germline V gene data show CDR1 as SNHLY and CDR2 as FYNNEI.

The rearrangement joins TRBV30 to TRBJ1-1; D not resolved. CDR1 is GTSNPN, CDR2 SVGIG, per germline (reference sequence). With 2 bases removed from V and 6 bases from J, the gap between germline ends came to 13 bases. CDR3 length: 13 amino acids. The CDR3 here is CAWSTTGEAEAFF. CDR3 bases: TGTGCCTGGAGTACTACTGGGGAGGCTGAAGCTTTCTTT.

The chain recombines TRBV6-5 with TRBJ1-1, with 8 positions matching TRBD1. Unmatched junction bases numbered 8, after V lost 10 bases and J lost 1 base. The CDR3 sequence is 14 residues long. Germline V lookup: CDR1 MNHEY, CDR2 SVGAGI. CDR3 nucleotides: TGTGCCACCGGACAGGGATGGGAGAACACTGAAGCTTTCTTT. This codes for CATGQGWENTEAFF.

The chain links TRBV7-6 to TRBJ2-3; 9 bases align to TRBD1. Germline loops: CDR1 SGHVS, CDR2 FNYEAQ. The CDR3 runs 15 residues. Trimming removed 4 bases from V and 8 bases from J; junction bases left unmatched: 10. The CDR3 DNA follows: TGTGCCAGCAGCTCCAGGACAGGGGTTTATGGTACGCAGTATTTT. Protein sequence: CASSSRTGVYGTQYF.

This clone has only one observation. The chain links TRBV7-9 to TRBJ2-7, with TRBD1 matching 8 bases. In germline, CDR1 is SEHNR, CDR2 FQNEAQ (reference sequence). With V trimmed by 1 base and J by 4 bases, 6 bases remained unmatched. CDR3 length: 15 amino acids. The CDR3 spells CASSLEQGAFYEQYF. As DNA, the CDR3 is TGTGCCAGCAGCTTAGAGCAGGGGGCTTTTTACGAGCAGTACTTC.

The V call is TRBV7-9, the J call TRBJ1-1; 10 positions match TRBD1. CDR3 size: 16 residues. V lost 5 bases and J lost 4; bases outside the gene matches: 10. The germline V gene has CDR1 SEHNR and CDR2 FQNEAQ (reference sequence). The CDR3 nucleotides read TGTGCCAGCAGCCAGGGACAGGGGAACGGCGGCACTGAAGCTTTCTTT. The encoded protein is CASSQGQGNGGTEAFF.

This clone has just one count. The DNA for the CDR3 is TGTGCCAGCTCACCCTCGCCGGACTCCTACGAGCAGTACGTC. It translates to CASSPSPDSYEQYV. This chain connects TRBV18 to TRBJ2-7; D unresolved. This CDR3 has 14 amino acids. Trimming removed 3 bases from V and 0 bases from J, with 9 bases in between. Germline V gene data show CDR1 as KGHSH and CDR2 as LQKENI.

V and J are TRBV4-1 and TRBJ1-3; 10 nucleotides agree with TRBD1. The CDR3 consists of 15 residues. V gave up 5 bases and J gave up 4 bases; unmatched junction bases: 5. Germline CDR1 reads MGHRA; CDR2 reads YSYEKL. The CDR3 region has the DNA TGCGCCAGCAGCTACGACAGGGGGCGAGGAAACACCATATATTTT. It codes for CASSYDRGRGNTIYF.

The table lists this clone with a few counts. The CDR3 reads CASSQPQRGTHGYTF. CDR3 DNA sequence: TGCGCCAGCAGCCAACCTCAACGAGGGACACACGGCTACACCTTC. This rearrangement joins TRBV4-1 to TRBJ1-2; D might be TRBD1 (6 bases). CDR3 length equals 15 residues. V shed 2 bases and J shed 8 bases, with 18 bases lying between them. Germline V gives CDR1 MGHRA, CDR2 YSYEKL.

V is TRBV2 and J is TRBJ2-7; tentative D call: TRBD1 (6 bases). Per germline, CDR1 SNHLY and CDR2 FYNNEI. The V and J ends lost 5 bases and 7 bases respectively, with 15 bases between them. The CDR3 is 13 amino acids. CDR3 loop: CASSTGQIREQYF. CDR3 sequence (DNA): TGTGCCAGCAGTACCGGACAGATTCGGGAGCAGTACTTC.

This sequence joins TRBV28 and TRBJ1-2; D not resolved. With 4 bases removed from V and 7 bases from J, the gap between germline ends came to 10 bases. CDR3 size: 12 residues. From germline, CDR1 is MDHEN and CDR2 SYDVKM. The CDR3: CASSSVSRGYTF. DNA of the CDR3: TGTGCCAGCAGTTCAGTTTCACGTGGCTACACCTTC.

The DNA of the CDR3 is TGCGCCAGCAGCTTGCGCGGGGGGGCCGTGAGCACAGATACGCAGTATTTT. It yields the protein CASSLRGGAVSTDTQYF. The chain combines TRBV5-1 with TRBJ2-3; 9 bases map to TRBD2. This CDR3 has 17 residues. Germline V lookup: CDR1 SGHRS, CDR2 YFSETQ. V dropped 1 base and J dropped 0; count of bases not matched to a gene: 6.

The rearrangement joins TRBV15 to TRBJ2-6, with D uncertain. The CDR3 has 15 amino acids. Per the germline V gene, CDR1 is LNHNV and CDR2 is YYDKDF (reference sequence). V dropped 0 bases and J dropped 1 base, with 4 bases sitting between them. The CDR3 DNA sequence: TGTGCCACCAGCAGAGAGACATCTGGGGCCAACGTCCTGACTTTC. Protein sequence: CATSRETSGANVLTF.